A selection of T cell receptor beta chains follows, all from one sample in a study of blood T cell repertoires in COVID-19. Method: immunoSEQ multiplex PCR; TCRdb's copy keeps in-frame clones and lacks some. The sample records fewer than 700,000 clones, around 90% being singletons. The specimen was peripheral blood. Source of these receptors: a woman aged 50 to 60 with COVID-19, enrolled during active disease. CDR3s include the opening cysteine and the closing phenylalanine or tryptophan. Fields, in order: J gene, clone size, CDR3 length, D gene, V gene, CDR3 DNA, CDR3 protein. D genes are given only for firm matches. A clone size is listed for some rows: how often the clone was seen (once, few, many), or a class if it is expanded.

TRBJ1-4	few	14	-	TRBV9	TGTGCCAGCAGCGTGACGACAGGCTCAGGGGAACTGTTTTTT	CASSVTTGSGELFF
TRBJ1-1	-	14	TRBD1	TRBV7-3	TGTGCCAGCAGCTTTACAGGGGGAGGCACTGAAGCTTTCTTT	CASSFTGGGTEAFF
TRBJ1-1	few	13	-	TRBV28	TGTGCCAGCAGTTTTCTACGGGACACTGAAGCTTTCTTT	CASSFLRDTEAFF
TRBJ1-2	few	13	-	TRBV7-2	TGTGCCAGCAGCAGACAGTCGACCTATGGCTACACCTTC	CASSRQSTYGYTF
TRBJ1-2	-	12	-	TRBV7-8	TGTGCCAGCAGCTTAGCTAGGGGTGGCTACACCTTC	CASSLARGGYTF
TRBJ1-2	-	13	-	TRBV6-5	TGTGCCAGCAGACCGACAGTGATCTATGGCTACACCTTC	CASRPTVIYGYTF
TRBJ2-7	few	16	-	TRBV14	TGTGCCAGCAGCCCGCTGGGACACGGGGAAACCTACGAGCAGTACTTC	CASSPLGHGETYEQYF
TRBJ1-6	-	12	-	TRBV27	TGTGCCAGCACCCGAGGGAATTCACCCCTCCACTTT	CASTRGNSPLHF
TRBJ2-1	-	15	-	TRBV9	TGTGCCAGCAGCGGCCCATACTCAACCCGCGATGAGCAGTTCTTC	CASSGPYSTRDEQFF
TRBJ1-2	-	13	TRBD1	TRBV7-8	TGTGCCAGCAGCTTCGGGACAGGGAGCGGCTACACCTTC	CASSFGTGSGYTF
TRBJ1-1	-	16	-	TRBV7-2	TGTGCCAGCAGCTTAGGGTCAGGGTCGATGAACACTGAAGCTTTCTTT	CASSLGSGSMNTEAFF
TRBJ2-1	-	14	TRBD2	TRBV25-1	TGTGCCAGCAGTGAATGGGGGACTAGCAATGAGCAGTTCTTC	CASSEWGTSNEQFF
TRBJ2-5	-	13	-	TRBV18	TGTGCCAGCTCACCCGACAGTTGGGAGACCCAGTACTTC	CASSPDSWETQYF
TRBJ2-1	once	15	TRBD1	TRBV11-2	TGTGCCAGCACTTCGACAGGGCACTCCTACAATGAGCAGTTCTTC	CASTSTGHSYNEQFF
TRBJ2-7	-	17	-	TRBV5-1	TGCGCCAGCAGCTGGTTGGGAACCTTGGGAGCCTCCTACGAGCAGTACTTC	CASSWLGTLGASYEQYF
TRBJ1-1	few	13	-	TRBV2	TGTGCCAGCAGCTCAGAGGGTATTGGGAAAGCTTTCTTT	CASSSEGIGKAFF
TRBJ1-2	-	17	-	TRBV7-8	TGTGCCAGCAGTTGGTCATTAGAAGAGGTCTCTAACTATGGCTACACCTTC	CASSWSLEEVSNYGYTF
TRBJ2-7	-	17	-	TRBV4-1	TGCGCCAGCAGCCATCTACCAGGGGAAACTAGCGTGTACGAGCAGTACTTC	CASSHLPGETSVYEQYF
TRBJ2-4	-	18	TRBD2	TRBV19	TGTGCCAGTAGTCCAAGGACTAGCGGGGATGGGGCCAAAAACATTCAGTACTTC	CASSPRTSGDGAKNIQYF
TRBJ1-2	-	12	-	TRBV12-3/TRBV12-4	TGTGCCAGCCGGCCCGGGGATTATGGCTACACCTTC	CASRPGDYGYTF
TRBJ1-6	-	13	-	TRBV2	TGTGCCAGCACTTCAGGTTCACGGTCACCCCTCCACTTT	CASTSGSRSPLHF
TRBJ2-2	-	17	-	TRBV30	TGTGCCTGGAGTGGAGGGGGGGGCTACCCGAACACCGGGGAGCTGTTTTTT	CAWSGGGGYPNTGELFF
TRBJ2-7	-	14	-	TRBV10-3	TGTGCCATCAGTGGGACAGCTATTTCCTACGAGCAGTACTTC	CAISGTAISYEQYF
TRBJ1-1	-	16	-	TRBV7-6	TGTGCCAGCAGCTTAGTCCAGGGAAGGTTGAACACTGAAGCTTTCTTT	CASSLVQGRLNTEAFF
TRBJ2-2	once	13	-	TRBV7-9	TGTGCCAGCAGGACAGATCAAAGCGGGGAGCTGTTTTTT	CASRTDQSGELFF
TRBJ2-7	-	16	-	TRBV9	TGTGCCAGCAGCGAGGGACTTCCCGATAGCTCCTACGAGCAGTACTTC	CASSEGLPDSSYEQYF
TRBJ2-2	-	17	-	TRBV9	TGTGCCAGCAGCGTAGACGTCGTTCCTGGGCAGGCCGGGGAGCTGTTTTTT	CASSVDVVPGQAGELFF
TRBJ1-2	-	14	-	TRBV2	TGTGCCAGCAGTTTCGCCAGGGGAGACTATGGCTACACCTTC	CASSFARGDYGYTF
TRBJ2-1	-	16	TRBD2	TRBV9	TGTGCCAGCAGCCTTCGACTAGCGGGGGGGCCTGGGGAGCAGTTCTTC	CASSLRLAGGPGEQFF